A selection of T cell receptor beta chains follows, all from one sample in a study of T cell clonotyping in hematopoietic cell transplantation. Sequencing used immunoSEQ multiplex PCR; TCRdb keeps in-frame clones, though not all of them. The data contain about 1,600 clones, about 78% of them singletons. Material: PBMCs, obtained 30 days after allogeneic stem cell transplant. These TCRs come from a male patient aged 55 to 69 who had an allogeneic stem cell transplant, so the T cells may come from the graft donor. Some clones in this sample may be carry-over from other donors' samples. The CDR3 runs from the conserved cysteine through the conserved F or W. A D gene is named only where the DNA matches it firmly. The size of a clone is reported for some rows only, either as once, few or many, or as a class for expanded clones.

TRBV6-6	once	-	TRBJ1-2	TGTGCCAGCAGTAGGGACCCGTCAGATTATGGCTACACCTTC	CASSRDPSDYGYTF
TRBV5-1	-	-	TRBJ1-3	TGCGCCAGCAGCTCGTCCTTACCCGGAAACACCATATATTTT	CASSSSLPGNTIYF
TRBV6-5	-	-	TRBJ2-2	TGTGCCAGCAGTTATCTGGTTGGCACCGGGGAGCTGTTTTTT	CASSYLVGTGELFF
TRBV5-1	-	TRBD2	TRBJ2-1	TGCGCCAGCAGCTTGGGACTAGCGGGAGACTACAATGAGCAGTTCTTC	CASSLGLAGDYNEQFF
TRBV6-5	-	TRBD1	TRBJ2-7	TGTGCCAGCAGTTACTCGGAAGGGACAGGGGTATGGCTGTACTTC	CASSYSEGTGVWLYF
TRBV7-9	few	-	TRBJ2-7	TGTGCCAGCAGCCTCGGCTGGCAGGCGACCTACGAGCAGTACTTC	CASSLGWQATYEQYF
TRBV13	hyperexpanded	TRBD2	TRBJ2-1	TGTGCCAGCAGCGACCTAGCGGGTATGCTCGGTCGGCAGTTCTTC	CASSDLAGMLGRQFF
TRBV14	few	-	TRBJ1-5	TGTGCCAGCAGCCCTAACAGGGTTACTCAGCCCCAGCATTTT	CASSPNRVTQPQHF
TRBV15	-	-	TRBJ1-5	TGTGCCACCAGCATTACCGGGACAAGAAATCAGCCCCAGCATTTT	CATSITGTRNQPQHF
TRBV7-9	-	-	TRBJ1-2	TGTGCCAGCAGCTCCTGGGTCCAAAGCGACTACACCTTC	CASSSWVQSDYTF
TRBV7-9	once	TRBD2	TRBJ2-1	TGTGCCAGCATTTCTAGCGGGGCCTCCTACAATGAGCAGTTCTTC	CASISSGASYNEQFF
TRBV18	-	-	TRBJ2-7	TGTGCCAGCTCACCGGGGCTTACCGAGGGCGACGAGCAGTACTTC	CASSPGLTEGDEQYF
TRBV6-1	-	-	TRBJ2-7	TGTGCCAGTTCACCGGGACAACTCCACCACGAGCAGTACTTC	CASSPGQLHHEQYF
TRBV5-1	-	TRBD1	TRBJ2-7	TGCGCCTGCGCCGGGACAGGGTCCTACGAGCAGTACTTC	CACAGTGSYEQYF
TRBV13	once	TRBD2	TRBJ2-3	TGTGCCAGCAGCTCACAACTTCGGCGGGAGGGCCGAAGTTATGCAGATACGCAGTATTTT	CASSSQLRREGRSYADTQYF
TRBV30	once	-	TRBJ2-7	TGTGCCTGGAGTGTATCAGAATACGAGCAGTACTTC	CAWSVSEYEQYF
TRBV13	-	-	TRBJ2-1	TGTGCCAGCAGCTTGGGGGTGTGGGATTCCTACAATGAGCAGTTCTTC	CASSLGVWDSYNEQFF
TRBV7-9	-	TRBD1	TRBJ2-7	TGTGCCAGCAGCTTATCGGGACAGGGGTTTACCGAGCAGTACTTC	CASSLSGQGFTEQYF
TRBV7-9	-	TRBD1	TRBJ2-1	TGTGCCAGCAGCTACGGGACAGGGGCGGGTAATGAGCAGTTCTTC	CASSYGTGAGNEQFF
TRBV6-5	-	TRBD1	TRBJ1-2	TGTGCCAGCACATCAATAGGGGGCGCAGACTATGGCTACACCTTC	CASTSIGGADYGYTF
TRBV5-1	-	-	TRBJ2-7	TGCGCCAGCAGCTCAGGGACGTTATACGAGCAGTACTTC	CASSSGTLYEQYF
TRBV15	-	-	TRBJ2-7	TGTGCCACCAGCAGCCCTGGACAGGGAGGGTACGGGCAGTACTTC	CATSSPGQGGYGQYF
TRBV10-2	-	-	TRBJ1-5	TGCGCCAGCAGTGCGGGACCAAGGGATCAGCCCCAGCATTTT	CASSAGPRDQPQHF
TRBV4-1	-	TRBD1	TRBJ1-1	TGCGCCAGCAGCAATCCGGGACAGGGAACTCCTGAAGCTTTCTTT	CASSNPGQGTPEAFF
TRBV27	-	-	TRBJ1-1	TGTGCCAGCAGAAGACCCACAGGGGAAGCTTTCTTT	CASRRPTGEAFF
TRBV13	-	TRBD1	TRBJ1-6	TGTGCCAGCAGCTTCGGGACAGGGCGTTTTTCACCCCTCCACTTT	CASSFGTGRFSPLHF
TRBV7-2	-	-	TRBJ2-7	TGTGCCAGCAGCTTAAACGCAGGGGACGTCCTATACGAGCAGTACTTC	CASSLNAGDVLYEQYF
TRBV6-6	-	-	TRBJ2-7	TGTGCCATCAGCGGGGGGGACAGGGGAGGCGAGCAGTACTTC	CAISGGDRGGEQYF
TRBV6-5	-	TRBD2	TRBJ2-7	TGTGCCAGCAGTTCTGCTAGCGGGGGGGCCTACGAGCAGTACTTC	CASSSASGGAYEQYF
TRBV2	-	-	TRBJ2-7	TGTGCCAGCAGCCGACAGGCAGCCTACGAGCAGTACTTC	CASSRQAAYEQYF
TRBV27	-	TRBD1	TRBJ1-2	TGTGCCAGCAGTTTATTCTTCCAAGACAGGGGAGATGGCTACACCTTC	CASSLFFQDRGDGYTF
TRBV27	-	-	TRBJ2-7	TGTGCCAGCAGTTTAGGGAACTACGAGCAGTACTTC	CASSLGNYEQYF
TRBV5-1	-	-	TRBJ2-2	TGCGCCAGCAGCTTGGCCACCAATGCAGGAGCGAACACCGGGGAGCTGTTTTTT	CASSLATNAGANTGELFF
TRBV6-6	-	-	TRBJ2-5	TGTGCCAGCAGTTACTTTGGGGGCCAAGAGACCCAGTACTTC	CASSYFGGQETQYF
TRBV27	-	TRBD1	TRBJ1-2	TGTGCCAGCAGGAGTCGGACAGGTATATCGAACAACTATGGCTACACCTTC	CASRSRTGISNNYGYTF
TRBV14	-	TRBD1	TRBJ2-2	TGTGCCAGCAGCCAGAACAGGGGCACCGGGGAGCTGTTTTTT	CASSQNRGTGELFF
TRBV6-5	-	-	TRBJ1-1	TGTGCCAGCGGGGCCACGGCCTGGAACACTGAAGCTTTCTTT	CASGATAWNTEAFF
TRBV11-2	-	-	TRBJ2-7	TGTGCCAGCAGCTTAGTCGCAGGCGCCTACGAGCAGTACTTC	CASSLVAGAYEQYF
TRBV7-9	few	TRBD2	TRBJ2-7	TGTGCCAGCAGCCTCGTGGCGGGAGGTCCCACCTACGAGCAGTACTTC	CASSLVAGGPTYEQYF